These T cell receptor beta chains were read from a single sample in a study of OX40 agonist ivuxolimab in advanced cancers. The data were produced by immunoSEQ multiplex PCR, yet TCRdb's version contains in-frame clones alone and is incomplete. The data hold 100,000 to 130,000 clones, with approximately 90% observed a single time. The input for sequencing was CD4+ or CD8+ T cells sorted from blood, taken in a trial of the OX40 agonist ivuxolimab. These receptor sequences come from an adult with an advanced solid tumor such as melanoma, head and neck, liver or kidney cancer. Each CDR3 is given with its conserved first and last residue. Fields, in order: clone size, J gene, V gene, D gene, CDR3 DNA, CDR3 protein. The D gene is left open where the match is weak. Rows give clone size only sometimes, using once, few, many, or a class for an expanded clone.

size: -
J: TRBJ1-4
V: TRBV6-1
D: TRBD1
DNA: TGTGCCAGCAGTGGCAGGGGGCGTACTAATGAAAAACTGTTTTTT
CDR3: CASSGRGRTNEKLFF

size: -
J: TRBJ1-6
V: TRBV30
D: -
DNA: TGTGCCTGGAGTTACCGACTACAGGGAGGTAATTCACCCCTCCACTTT
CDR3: CAWSYRLQGGNSPLHF

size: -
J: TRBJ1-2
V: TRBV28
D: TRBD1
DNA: TGTGCCAGCAATACCAGGGGGCGGGGATATGGCTACACCTTC
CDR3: CASNTRGRGYGYTF

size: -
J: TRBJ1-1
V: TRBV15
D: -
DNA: TGTGCCACCAGCAGACATGGGACGGAGAACACTGAAGCTTTCTTT
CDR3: CATSRHGTENTEAFF

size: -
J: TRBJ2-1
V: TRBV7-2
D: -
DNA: TGTGCCAGCAGCTCCAACGGTGCGCAGTACCGAAATGAGCAGTTCTTC
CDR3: CASSSNGAQYRNEQFF

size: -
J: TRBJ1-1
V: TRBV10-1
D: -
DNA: TGCGCCACCGCCGACAGCTTGAACACTGAAGCTTTCTTT
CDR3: CATADSLNTEAFF

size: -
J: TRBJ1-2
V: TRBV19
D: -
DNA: TGTGCCAGTAGCGTCGTGAGACGATCCACGCTACTTCCGAATGCTAACTATGGCTACACCTTC
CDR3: CASSVVRRSTLLPNANYGYTF

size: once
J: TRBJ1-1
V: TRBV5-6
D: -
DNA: TGTGCCAGCAGCTGGTACCATCCATTGAACACTGAAGCTTTCTTT
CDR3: CASSWYHPLNTEAFF

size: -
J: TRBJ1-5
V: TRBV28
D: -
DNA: TGTGCCAGCAGGGCAGACTGGAGCAATCAGCCCCAGCATTTT
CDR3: CASRADWSNQPQHF

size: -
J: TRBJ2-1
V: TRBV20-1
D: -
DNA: TGCAGTGCTAGTCTGGGGAGAGAGCAGTTCTTC
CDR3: CSASLGREQFF

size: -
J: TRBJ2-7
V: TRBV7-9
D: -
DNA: TGTGCCAGCAGCTTACCCTCTGAGGGGTTCGAGCAGTACTTC
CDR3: CASSLPSEGFEQYF

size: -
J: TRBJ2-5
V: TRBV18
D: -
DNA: TGTGCCAGCTCAACCTTCCAAGAGACCCAGTACTTC
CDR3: CASSTFQETQYF

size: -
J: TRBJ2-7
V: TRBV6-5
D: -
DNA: TGTGCCAGCAGGCTAGACGATCACGCGGACGAGCAGTACTTC
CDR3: CASRLDDHADEQYF

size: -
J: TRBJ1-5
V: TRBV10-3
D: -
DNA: TGTGCCATCAGTGGGGCCCCGCTCAATCAGCCCCAGCATTTT
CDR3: CAISGAPLNQPQHF

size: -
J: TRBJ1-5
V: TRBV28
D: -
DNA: TGTGCCAGCAACAGACGTGGACAGCTCAATCAGCCCCAGCATTTT
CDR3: CASNRRGQLNQPQHF

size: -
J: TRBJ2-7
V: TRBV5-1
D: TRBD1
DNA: TGCGCCAGCAGCGGGGACAGGAGTTCCTACGAGCAGTACTTC
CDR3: CASSGDRSSYEQYF

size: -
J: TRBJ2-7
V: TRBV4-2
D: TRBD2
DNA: TGTGCCAGCAGCCAAAGGCTAGCGGGAGGGGCCGGCGAGCAGTACTTC
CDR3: CASSQRLAGGAGEQYF

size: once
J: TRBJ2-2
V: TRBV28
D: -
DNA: TGTGCCAGCAAGGTCCCGGGCGACACCGGGGAGCTGTTTTTT
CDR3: CASKVPGDTGELFF

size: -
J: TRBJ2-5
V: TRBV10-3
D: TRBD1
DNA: TGTGCCGCCGGGACAGCTAAAGAGACCCAGTACTTC
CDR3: CAAGTAKETQYF

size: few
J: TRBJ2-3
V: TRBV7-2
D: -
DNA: TGTGCCAGCAGCCCAGGGATTCGGGGAGCAGTAGATACGCAGTATTTT
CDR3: CASSPGIRGAVDTQYF

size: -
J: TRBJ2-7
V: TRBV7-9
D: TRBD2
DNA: TGTGCCAGCAGCTACAATAGCGGGAGAGGGGTGAAGGAGCAGTACTTC
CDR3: CASSYNSGRGVKEQYF

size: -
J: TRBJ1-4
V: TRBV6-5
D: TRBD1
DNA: TGTGCCAGCAGTACCCCGGGACAGGGTAATGAAAAACTGTTTTTT
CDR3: CASSTPGQGNEKLFF

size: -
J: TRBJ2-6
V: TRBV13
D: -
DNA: TGTGCCAGCAGCCCGGGGGGCGGGGCCAACGTCCTGACTTTC
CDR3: CASSPGGGANVLTF

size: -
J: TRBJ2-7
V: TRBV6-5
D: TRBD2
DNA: TGTGCCAGCAGTTCAGGTGGGAGGGCGAGGGGGCAGTACTTC
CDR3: CASSSGGRARGQYF

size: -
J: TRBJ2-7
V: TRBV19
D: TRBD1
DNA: TGTGCCAGTAGTATAATTGGGACAGGGAAAACCTACGAGCAGTACTTC
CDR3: CASSIIGTGKTYEQYF

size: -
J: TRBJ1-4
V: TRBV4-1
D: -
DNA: TGCGCCAGCAACCAAGATGGGGGACGTTCTAATGAAAAACTGTTTTTT
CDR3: CASNQDGGRSNEKLFF

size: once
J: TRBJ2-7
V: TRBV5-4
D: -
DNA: TGTGCCAGCAGCTCCCGGCCGCGGGACTCGAACGAGCAGTACTTC
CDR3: CASSSRPRDSNEQYF

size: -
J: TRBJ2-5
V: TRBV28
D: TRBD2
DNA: TGTGCCAGCAGTTCGGCTTGGGGACTAGTAATGGAGACCCAGTACTTC
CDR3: CASSSAWGLVMETQYF

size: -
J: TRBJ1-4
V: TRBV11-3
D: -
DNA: TGTGCCAGCAGCCGAACCACGTCAACTAATGAAAAACTGTTTTTT
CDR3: CASSRTTSTNEKLFF

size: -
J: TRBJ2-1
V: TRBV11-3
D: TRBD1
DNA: TGTGCCAGCAGCTCTCGGGACAGGGTTTTGGATGAGCAGTTCTTC
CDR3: CASSSRDRVLDEQFF

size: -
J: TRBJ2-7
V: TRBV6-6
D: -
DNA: TGTGCCAGCAGTTACTCGATGGCAGGGACCTACGAGCAGTACTTC
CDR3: CASSYSMAGTYEQYF

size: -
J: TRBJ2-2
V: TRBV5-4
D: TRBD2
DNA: TGTGCCAGCAGCGGGGGGACTATGAACACCGGGGAGCTGTTTTTT
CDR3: CASSGGTMNTGELFF

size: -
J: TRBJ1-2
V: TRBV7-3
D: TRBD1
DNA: TGTGCCAGCAGCACTACCTCGACAGGGGCATATGGCTACACCTTC
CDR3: CASSTTSTGAYGYTF

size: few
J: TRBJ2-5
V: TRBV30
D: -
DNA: TGTGCCTGGAGTGTAGCTAGGGAGACCCAGTACTTC
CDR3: CAWSVARETQYF

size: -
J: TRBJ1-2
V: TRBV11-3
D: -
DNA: TGTGCCAGCAGCTCCACGACAGCTACTAACTATGGCTACACCTTC
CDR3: CASSSTTATNYGYTF

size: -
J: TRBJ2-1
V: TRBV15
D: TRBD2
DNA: TGTGCCACCAGCAGAGTAGCGGGAGACGAGCAGTTCTTC
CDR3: CATSRVAGDEQFF

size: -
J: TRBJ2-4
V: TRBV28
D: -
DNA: TGTGCCAGCAGTGGCGATCAAGACATTCAGTACTTC
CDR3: CASSGDQDIQYF

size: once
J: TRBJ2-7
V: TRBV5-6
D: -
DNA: TGTGCCAGCAGGCGACCCCCGGGACGTATCTTGAACTTC
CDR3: CASRRPPGRILNF

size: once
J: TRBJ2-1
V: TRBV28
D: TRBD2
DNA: TGTGCCAGCAGCCCTGCGACTAGCGGCTCTTACAATGAGCAGTTCTTC
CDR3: CASSPATSGSYNEQFF

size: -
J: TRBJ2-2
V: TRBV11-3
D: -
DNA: TGTGCCAGCAGCCAGAGACAATCCACCGGGGAGCTGTTTTTT
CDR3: CASSQRQSTGELFF

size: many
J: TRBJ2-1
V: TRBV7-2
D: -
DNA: TGTGCCAGCAGCCCACACCCTTATGAGCAGTTCTTC
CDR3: CASSPHPYEQFF

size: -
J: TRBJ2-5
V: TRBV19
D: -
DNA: TGTGCCAGTAGTATAATGGGAGGTCCCCAAGAGACCCAGTACTTC
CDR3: CASSIMGGPQETQYF